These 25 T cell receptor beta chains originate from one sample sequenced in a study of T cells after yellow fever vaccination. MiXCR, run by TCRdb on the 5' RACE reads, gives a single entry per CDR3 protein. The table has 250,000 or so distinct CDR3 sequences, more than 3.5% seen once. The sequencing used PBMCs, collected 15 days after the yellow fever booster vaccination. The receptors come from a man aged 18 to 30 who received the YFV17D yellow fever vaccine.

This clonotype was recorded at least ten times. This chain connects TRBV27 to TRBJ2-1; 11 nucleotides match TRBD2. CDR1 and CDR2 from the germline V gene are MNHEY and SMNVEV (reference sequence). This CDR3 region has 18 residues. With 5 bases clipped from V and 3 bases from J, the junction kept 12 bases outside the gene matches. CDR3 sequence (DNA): TGTGCCAGCAGTCCCCAGGGTCCTAGCGGGGGGCTCTACAATGAGCAGTTCTTC. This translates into CASSPQGPSGGLYNEQFF.

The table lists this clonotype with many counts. CDR3 amino acids: CASSPRDSYTDTQYF. For the CDR3, the DNA is TGTGCCAGCAGTCCCCGGGACTCCTACACAGATACGCAGTATTTT. The rearrangement joins TRBV12-3 or TRBV12-4 to TRBJ2-3, with a weak D call TRBD2 (6 bases). Trimming left V 5 bases short and J 2 bases short, with 14 bases between. The CDR3 consists of 15 residues.

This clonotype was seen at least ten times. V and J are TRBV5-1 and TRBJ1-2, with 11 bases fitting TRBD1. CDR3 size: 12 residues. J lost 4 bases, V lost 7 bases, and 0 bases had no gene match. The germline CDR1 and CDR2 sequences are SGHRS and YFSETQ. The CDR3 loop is CASGTGGYGYTF. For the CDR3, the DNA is TGCGCCAGCGGGACAGGGGGCTATGGCTACACCTTC.

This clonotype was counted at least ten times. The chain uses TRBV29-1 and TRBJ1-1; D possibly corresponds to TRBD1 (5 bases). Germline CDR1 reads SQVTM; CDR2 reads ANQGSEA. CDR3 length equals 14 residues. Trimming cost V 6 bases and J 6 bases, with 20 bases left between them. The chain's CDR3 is CSVGTTLAGPEAFF. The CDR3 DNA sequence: TGCAGCGTGGGTACAACATTAGCGGGGCCTGAAGCTTTCTTT. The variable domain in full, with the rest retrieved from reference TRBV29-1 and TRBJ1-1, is SAVISQKPSRDICQRGTSLTIQCQVDSQVTMMFWYRQQPGQSLTLIATANQGSEATYESGFVIDKFPISRPNLTFSTLTVSNMSPEDSSIYLCSVGTTLAGPEAFFGQGTRLTVV.

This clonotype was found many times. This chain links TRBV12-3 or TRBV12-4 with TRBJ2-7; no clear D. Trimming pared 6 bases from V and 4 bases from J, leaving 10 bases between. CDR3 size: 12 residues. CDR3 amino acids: CASSPVEYEQYF. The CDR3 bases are TGTGCCAGCAGCCCTGTTGAGTACGAGCAGTACTTC.

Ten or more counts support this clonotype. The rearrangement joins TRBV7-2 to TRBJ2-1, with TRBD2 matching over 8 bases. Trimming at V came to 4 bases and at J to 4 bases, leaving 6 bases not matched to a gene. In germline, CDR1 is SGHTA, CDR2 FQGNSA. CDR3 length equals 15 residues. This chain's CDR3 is CASSSGLGVYNEQFF. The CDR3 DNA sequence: TGTGCCAGCAGCTCGGGACTAGGGGTATACAATGAGCAGTTCTTC.

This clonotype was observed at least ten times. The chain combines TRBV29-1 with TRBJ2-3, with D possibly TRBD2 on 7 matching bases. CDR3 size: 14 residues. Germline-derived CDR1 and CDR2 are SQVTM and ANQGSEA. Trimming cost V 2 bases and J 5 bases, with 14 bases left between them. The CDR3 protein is CSVEPLRGQDTQYF. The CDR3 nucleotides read TGCAGCGTTGAACCGCTGCGGGGGCAAGATACGCAGTATTTT.

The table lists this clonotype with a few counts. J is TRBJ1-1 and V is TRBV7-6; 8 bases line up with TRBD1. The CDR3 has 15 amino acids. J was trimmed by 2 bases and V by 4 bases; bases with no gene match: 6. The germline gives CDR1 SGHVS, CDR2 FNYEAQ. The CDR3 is CASSSTTGGNTEAFF. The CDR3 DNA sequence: TGTGCCAGCAGCTCAACTACAGGGGGAAACACTGAAGCTTTCTTT.

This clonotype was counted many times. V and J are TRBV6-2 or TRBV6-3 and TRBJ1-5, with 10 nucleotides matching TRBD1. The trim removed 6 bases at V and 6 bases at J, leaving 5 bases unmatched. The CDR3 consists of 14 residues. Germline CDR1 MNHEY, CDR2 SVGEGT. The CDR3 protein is CASSRQGAPQPQHF. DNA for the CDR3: TGTGCCAGCAGCCGACAGGGGGCGCCTCAGCCCCAGCATTTT.

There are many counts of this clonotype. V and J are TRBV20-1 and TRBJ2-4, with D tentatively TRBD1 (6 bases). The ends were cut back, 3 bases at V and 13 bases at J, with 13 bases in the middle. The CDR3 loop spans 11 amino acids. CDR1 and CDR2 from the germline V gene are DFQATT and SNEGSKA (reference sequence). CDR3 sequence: CSARGSDRQYF. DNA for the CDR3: TGCAGTGCTAGGGGATCGGACAGACAGTACTTC.

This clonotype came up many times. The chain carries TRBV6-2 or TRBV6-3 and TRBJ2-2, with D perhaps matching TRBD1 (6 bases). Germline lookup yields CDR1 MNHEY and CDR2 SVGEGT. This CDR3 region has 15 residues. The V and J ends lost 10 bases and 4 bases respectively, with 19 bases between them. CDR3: CATLRPGQGTGELFF. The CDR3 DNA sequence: TGTGCCACCCTCCGACCGGGACAAGGCACCGGGGAGCTGTTTTTT.

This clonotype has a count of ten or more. CDR3 sequence reads: CASSRYRGTDTQYF. The CDR3 coding sequence is TGTGCCAGCAGCAGATACAGGGGAACAGATACGCAGTATTTT. This rearrangement joins TRBV7-2 to TRBJ2-3; 7 bases line up with TRBD1. The CDR3 loop spans 14 amino acids. V dropped 5 bases and J dropped 3; count of bases not matched to a gene: 5. Germline CDR1 reads SGHTA; CDR2 reads FQGNSA.

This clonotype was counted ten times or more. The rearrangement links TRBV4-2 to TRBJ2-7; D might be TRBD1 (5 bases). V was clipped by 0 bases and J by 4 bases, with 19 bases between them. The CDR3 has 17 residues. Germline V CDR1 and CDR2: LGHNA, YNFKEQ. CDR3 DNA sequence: TGTGCCAGCAGCCAAGAGGGGCAGGCCCCCTTACCTTACGAGCAGTACTTC. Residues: CASSQEGQAPLPYEQYF.

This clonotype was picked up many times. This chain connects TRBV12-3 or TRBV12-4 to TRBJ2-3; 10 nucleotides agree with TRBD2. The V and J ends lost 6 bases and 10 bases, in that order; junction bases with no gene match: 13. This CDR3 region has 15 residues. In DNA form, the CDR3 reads TGTGCCAGCAGCTTTGGTCTAGCGGGGGCGACATCGCAGTATTTT. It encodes CASSFGLAGATSQYF.

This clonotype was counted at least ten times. The CDR3 DNA reads TGCAGTGCTAGATACGGGGGGGCCGATACGCAGTATTTT. Protein: CSARYGGADTQYF. This chain links TRBV20-1 with TRBJ2-3, with 8 positions matching TRBD2. The CDR3 loop spans 13 amino acids. J gave up 6 bases and V 2 bases, and 4 bases lay outside the gene matches. The germline gives CDR1 DFQATT, CDR2 SNEGSKA (reference sequence).

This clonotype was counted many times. The CDR3 spells CASSYAGTSGGGFGELFF. The CDR3 DNA is TGTGCCAGCAGTTATGCCGGGACTAGCGGGGGTGGTTTCGGGGAGCTGTTTTTT. The chain links TRBV5-5 to TRBJ2-2; 14 bases match TRBD2. Germline CDR1 SGHKS, CDR2 YYEKEE (reference sequence). The CDR3 loop spans 18 amino acids. Germline trimming cut 5 bases from V and 7 bases from J; bases unmatched to any gene: 13.

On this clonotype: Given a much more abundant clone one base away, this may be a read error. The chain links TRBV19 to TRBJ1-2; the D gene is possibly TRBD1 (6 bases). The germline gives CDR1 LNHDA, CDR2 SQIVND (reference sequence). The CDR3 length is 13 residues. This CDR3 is CTSSPGEDYGYTF. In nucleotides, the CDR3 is TGTACCAGTAGTCCAGGGGAGGACTATGGCTACACCTTC.

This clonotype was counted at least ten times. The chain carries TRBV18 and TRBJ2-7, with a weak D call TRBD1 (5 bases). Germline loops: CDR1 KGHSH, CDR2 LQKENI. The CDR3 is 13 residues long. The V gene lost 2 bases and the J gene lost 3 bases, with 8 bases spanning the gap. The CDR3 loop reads CASSPNRGYEQYF. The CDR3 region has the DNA TGTGCCAGCTCACCAAATAGGGGCTACGAGCAGTACTTC.

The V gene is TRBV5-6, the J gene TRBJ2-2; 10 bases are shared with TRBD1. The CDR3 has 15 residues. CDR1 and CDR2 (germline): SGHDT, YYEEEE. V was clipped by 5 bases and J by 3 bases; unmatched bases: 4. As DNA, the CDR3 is TGTGCCAGCAGGCCCGGGACAGGGGACACCGGGGAGCTGTTTTTT. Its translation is CASRPGTGDTGELFF. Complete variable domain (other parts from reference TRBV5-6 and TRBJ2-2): DAGVTQSPTHLIKTRGQQVTLRCSPKSGHDTVSWYQQALGQGPQFIFQYYEEEERQRGNFPDRFSGHQFPNYSSELNVNALLLGDSALYLCASRPGTGDTGELFFGEGSRLTVL.

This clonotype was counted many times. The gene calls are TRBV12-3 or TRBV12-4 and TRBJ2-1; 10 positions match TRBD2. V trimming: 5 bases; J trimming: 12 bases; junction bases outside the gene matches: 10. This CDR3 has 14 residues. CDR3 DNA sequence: TGTGCCAGCAGTATACGCCCGAGCGGGGGGGCGCAGTTCTTC. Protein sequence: CASSIRPSGGAQFF.

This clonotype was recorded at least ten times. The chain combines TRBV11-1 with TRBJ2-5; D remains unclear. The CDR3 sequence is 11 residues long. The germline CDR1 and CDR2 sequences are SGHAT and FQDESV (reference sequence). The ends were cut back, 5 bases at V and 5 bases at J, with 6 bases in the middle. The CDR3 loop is CASSTRETQYF. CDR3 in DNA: TGTGCCAGCAGCACCCGGGAGACCCAGTACTTC. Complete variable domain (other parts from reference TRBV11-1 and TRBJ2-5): EAEVAQSPRYKITEKSQAVAFWCDPISGHATLYWYRQILGQGPELLVQFQDESVVDDSQLPKDRFSAERLKGVDSTLKIQPAELGDSAMYLCASSTRETQYFGPGTRLLVL.

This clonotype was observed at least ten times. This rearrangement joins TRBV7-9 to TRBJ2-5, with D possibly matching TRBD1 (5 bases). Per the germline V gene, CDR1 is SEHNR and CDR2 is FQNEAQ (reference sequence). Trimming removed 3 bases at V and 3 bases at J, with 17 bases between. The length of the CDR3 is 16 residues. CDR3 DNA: TGTGCCAGCAGCTTCCAGGGTGGGCAGGGCGAAGAGACCCAGTACTTC. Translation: CASSFQGGQGEETQYF. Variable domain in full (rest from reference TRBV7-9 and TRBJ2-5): DTGVSQNPRHKITKRGQNVTFRCDPISEHNRLYWYRQTLGQGPEFLTYFQNEAQLEKSRLLSDRFSAERPKGSFSTLEIQRTEQGDSAMYLCASSFQGGQGEETQYFGPGTRLLVL.

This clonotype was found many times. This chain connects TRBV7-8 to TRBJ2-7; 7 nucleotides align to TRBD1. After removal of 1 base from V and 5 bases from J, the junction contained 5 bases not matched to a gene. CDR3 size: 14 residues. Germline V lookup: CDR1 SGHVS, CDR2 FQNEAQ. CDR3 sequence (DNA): TGTGCCAGCAGCTTAGAGGACAGGATCCACGAGCAGTACTTC. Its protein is CASSLEDRIHEQYF.

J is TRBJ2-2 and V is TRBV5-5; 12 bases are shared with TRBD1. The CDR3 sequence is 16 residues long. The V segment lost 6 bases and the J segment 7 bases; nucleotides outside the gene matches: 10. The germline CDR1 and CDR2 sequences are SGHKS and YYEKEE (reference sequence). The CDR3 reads CASMIVGQGAIGELFF. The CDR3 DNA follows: TGTGCCAGCATGATTGTGGGACAGGGGGCAATCGGGGAGCTGTTTTTT.

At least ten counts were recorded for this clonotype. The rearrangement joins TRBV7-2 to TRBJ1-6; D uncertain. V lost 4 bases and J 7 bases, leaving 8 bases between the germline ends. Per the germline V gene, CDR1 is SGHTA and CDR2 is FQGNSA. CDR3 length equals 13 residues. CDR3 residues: CASSSDTNSPLHF. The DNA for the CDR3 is TGTGCCAGCAGCTCAGACACAAATTCACCCCTCCACTTT.